One T cell receptor beta chain is described in this entry. Its antigen remains unknown. Because the CDR3 is missing its conserved closing phenylalanine or tryptophan, this is likely a read error. This sample stems from a study of OX40 agonist ivuxolimab in advanced cancers. Study overall: Those enrolled were roughly 85% male, with a mean age of around 58 years and ages from about 20 to 80.

Profiling relied on immunoSEQ multiplex PCR, and the TCRdb table lists in-frame clones only, not all of them. The top ten clones hold just under 5% of a sample with tens of thousands of clones, around 80% of them seen once. The study, taken as a whole, reports: Some of the lowest clonal expansion was seen in partial responders at 0.1-3.0 mg/kg. Expanded clones tended on average to be more numerous among CD8+ T cells than CD4+.

The clonotype was recovered from an adult with an advanced solid tumor such as melanoma, head and neck, liver or kidney cancer. The sample was CD4+ or CD8+ T cells sorted from blood, taken in a trial of the OX40 agonist ivuxolimab.

Here the CDR3 reads CASSLYRGSTDTQYL. The DNA for the CDR3 is TGTGCCAGCAGCTTGTACAGGGGGTCGACAGATACGCAGTATCTT. The V and J genes are TRBV5-6 and TRBJ2-3; the match to TRBD1 covers 8 bases. The CDR3 spans 15 residues. Germline-derived CDR1 and CDR2 are SGHDT and YYEEEE. V trimming: 1 base; J trimming: 3 bases; junction bases outside the gene matches: 4.